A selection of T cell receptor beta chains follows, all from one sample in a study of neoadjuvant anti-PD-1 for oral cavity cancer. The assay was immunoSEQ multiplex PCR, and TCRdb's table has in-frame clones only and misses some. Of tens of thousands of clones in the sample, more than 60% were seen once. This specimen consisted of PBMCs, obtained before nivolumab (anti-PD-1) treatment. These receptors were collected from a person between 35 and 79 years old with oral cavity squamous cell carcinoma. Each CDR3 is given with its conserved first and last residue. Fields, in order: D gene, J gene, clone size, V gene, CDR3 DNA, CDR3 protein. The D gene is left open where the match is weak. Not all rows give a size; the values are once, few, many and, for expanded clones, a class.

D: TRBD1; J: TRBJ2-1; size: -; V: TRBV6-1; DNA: TGTGCCAGCAGTGAAGCGGGACAGGGGCGGGATGAGCAGTTCTTC; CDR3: CASSEAGQGRDEQFF
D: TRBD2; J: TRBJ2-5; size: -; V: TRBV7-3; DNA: TGTGCCAGCAGCTTCGTAGCGGGAGGGCCCCAAGAGACCCAGTACTTC; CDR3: CASSFVAGGPQETQYF
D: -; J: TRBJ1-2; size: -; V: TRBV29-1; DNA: TGCAGCGTTGAAGTCCCGGCAAAAGGCTACACCTTC; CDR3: CSVEVPAKGYTF
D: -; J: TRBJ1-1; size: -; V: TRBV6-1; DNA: TGTGCCAGCGGGGCCGTTTACCGGGGGACTGAAGCTTTCTTT; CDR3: CASGAVYRGTEAFF
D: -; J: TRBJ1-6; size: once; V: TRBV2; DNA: TGTGCCAGCAATACAGGGTTTGATTCACCCCTCCACTTT; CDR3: CASNTGFDSPLHF
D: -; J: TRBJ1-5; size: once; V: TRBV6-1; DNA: TGTGCCAGCTCTACCGTGCCGTGGTTGGAGCCCCAGCATTTT; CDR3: CASSTVPWLEPQHF
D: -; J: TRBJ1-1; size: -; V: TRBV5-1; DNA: TGCGCCAGCAGCGGACTCCCCCTTGGGAGCACTGAAGCTTTCTTT; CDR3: CASSGLPLGSTEAFF
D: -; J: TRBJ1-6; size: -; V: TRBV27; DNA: TGTGCCAGCAGTCCCTCGGTGGGGGTCCTCCACTTT; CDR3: CASSPSVGVLHF
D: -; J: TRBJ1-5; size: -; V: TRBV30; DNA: TGTGCCTGGAACGACGGGCATAATCAGCCCCAGCATTTT; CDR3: CAWNDGHNQPQHF
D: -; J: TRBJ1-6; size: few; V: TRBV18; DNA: TGTGCCAGCTCACTCAACAGGGATTCACCCCTCCACTTT; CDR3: CASSLNRDSPLHF
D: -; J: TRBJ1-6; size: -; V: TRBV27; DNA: TGTGCCAGCAGTTTTTCGCCCCAGGATGGAATAACAGGGAGCAATTCACCCCTCCACTTT; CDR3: CASSFSPQDGITGSNSPLHF
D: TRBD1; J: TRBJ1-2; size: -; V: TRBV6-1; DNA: TGTGCCAGCAGTGAGGGACAGGGGGCGCGTGGCTACACCTTC; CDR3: CASSEGQGARGYTF
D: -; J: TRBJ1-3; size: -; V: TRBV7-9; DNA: TGTGCCAGCAAAGGGGATAGAAGGTTCTCTGGAAACACCATATATTTT; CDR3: CASKGDRRFSGNTIYF
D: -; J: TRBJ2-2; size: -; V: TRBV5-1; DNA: TGCGCCAGCATCCAGGGCGTTACGAACACCGGGGAGCTGTTTTTT; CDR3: CASIQGVTNTGELFF
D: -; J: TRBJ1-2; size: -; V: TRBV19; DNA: TGTGCCAGTATGGGGTACTCTCATTCTAACTATGGCTACACCTTC; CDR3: CASMGYSHSNYGYTF
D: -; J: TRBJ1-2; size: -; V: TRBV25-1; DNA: TGTGCCAGCAGCACAATAGGGCTGGGATATGGCTACACCTTC; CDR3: CASSTIGLGYGYTF
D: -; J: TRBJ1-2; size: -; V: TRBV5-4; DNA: TGTGCCAGCAGCAAGGGGCGGGAATACACCTTC; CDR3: CASSKGREYTF
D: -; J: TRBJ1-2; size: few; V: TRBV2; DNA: TGTGCCAGCAGTTCAGGGGCGTTTGGGAGCTACACCTTC; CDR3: CASSSGAFGSYTF
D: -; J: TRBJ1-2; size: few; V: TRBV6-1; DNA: TGTGCCAGCAACAACGGGGCCCAAAGCTATGGCTACACCTTC; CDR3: CASNNGAQSYGYTF
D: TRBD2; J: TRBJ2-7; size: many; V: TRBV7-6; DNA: TGTGCCAGCACCTCGGGGGGGGAGCAGTACTTC; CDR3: CASTSGGEQYF
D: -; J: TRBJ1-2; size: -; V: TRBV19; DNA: TGTGCCAGTAGTATGGGACAAGGTGGGGACTATGGCTACACCTTC; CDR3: CASSMGQGGDYGYTF
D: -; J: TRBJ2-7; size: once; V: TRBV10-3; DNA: TGTGCCATCAGTGGAGGGACCAGGGAGACGAGTAGGAGGGAATACGAGCAGTACTTC; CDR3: CAISGGTRETSRREYEQYF
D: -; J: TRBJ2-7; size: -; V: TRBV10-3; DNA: TGTGCCATCAGTGAGTCCCCCCCGACAACTTCCTACGAGCAGTACTTC; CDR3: CAISESPPTTSYEQYF
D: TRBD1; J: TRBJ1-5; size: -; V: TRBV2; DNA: TGTGCCAGCAGTTTTGGACAGGGGGGAGGTCAGCCCCAGCATTTT; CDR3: CASSFGQGGGQPQHF
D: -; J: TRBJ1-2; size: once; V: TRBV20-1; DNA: TGCAGTGCCCCTGACTTGTATGGCTACACCTTC; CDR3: CSAPDLYGYTF
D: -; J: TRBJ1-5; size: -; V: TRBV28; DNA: TGTGCCAGCACCCCTCAGGAGAGTAATCAGCCCCAGCATTTT; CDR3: CASTPQESNQPQHF
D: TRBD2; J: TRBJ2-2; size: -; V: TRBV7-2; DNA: TGTGCCAGCAGCTTAGCGGCTAGCGGCCACACCGGGGAGCTGTTTTTT; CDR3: CASSLAASGHTGELFF
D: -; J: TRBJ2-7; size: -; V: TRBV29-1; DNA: TGCAGCGCCATCTTTGGCTACGAGCAGTACTTC; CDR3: CSAIFGYEQYF
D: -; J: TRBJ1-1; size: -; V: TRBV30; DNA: TGTGCCTGGAAGCGCATGAACACTGAAGCTTTCTTT; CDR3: CAWKRMNTEAFF
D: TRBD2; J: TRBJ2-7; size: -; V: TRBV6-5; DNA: TGTGCCAGCAACCTAAAAGGACTAGCGGGCGAGCAGTACTTC; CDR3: CASNLKGLAGEQYF
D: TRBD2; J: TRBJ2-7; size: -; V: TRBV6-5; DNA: TGTGCCAGCAGTTACTCGGCTAGCGGGAGCTACGAGCAGTACTTC; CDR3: CASSYSASGSYEQYF
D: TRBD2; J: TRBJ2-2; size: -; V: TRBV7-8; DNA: TGTGCCAGCAGCCTTGGGACTAGCGGGTCCGGGGAGCTGTTTTTT; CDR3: CASSLGTSGSGELFF
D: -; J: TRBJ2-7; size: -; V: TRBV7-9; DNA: TGTGCCAGCAGCTTACCCCAGACACCCTCCTACGAGCAGTACTTC; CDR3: CASSLPQTPSYEQYF
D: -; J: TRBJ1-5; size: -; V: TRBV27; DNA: TGTGCCAGCAGTTCCAGAGGGAGCAATCAGCCCCAGCATTTT; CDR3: CASSSRGSNQPQHF
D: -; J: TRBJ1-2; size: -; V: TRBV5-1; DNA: TGCGCCAGCAGCTTGAAGGTAGACTATGGCTACACCTTC; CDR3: CASSLKVDYGYTF
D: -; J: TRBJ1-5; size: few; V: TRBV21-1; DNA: TGTGCCAGCAGCAAAGTGGCCCTTAGGACTTCCCCCGCGAATCAGCCCCAGCATTTT; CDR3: CASSKVALRTSPANQPQHF
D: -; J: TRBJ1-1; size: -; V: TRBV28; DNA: TGTGCCAGCAGCCGAGTTAGTACTGAAGCTTTCTTT; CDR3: CASSRVSTEAFF
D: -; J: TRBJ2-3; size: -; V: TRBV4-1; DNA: TGCGCCAGCAGCCATCAGGATGGACAAGATACGCAGTATTTT; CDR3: CASSHQDGQDTQYF
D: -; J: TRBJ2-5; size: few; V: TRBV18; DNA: TGTGCCAGCTCACCATACCCGGGATGGGAGACCCAGTACTTC; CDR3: CASSPYPGWETQYF
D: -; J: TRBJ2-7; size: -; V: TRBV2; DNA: TGTGCCAGCAGCCTCACAGGGACCTACGAGCAGTACTTC; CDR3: CASSLTGTYEQYF
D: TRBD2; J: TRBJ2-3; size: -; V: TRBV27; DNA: TGTGCCAGCAGTGATAGCGGGAGGGCCACAGATACGCAGTATTTT; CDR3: CASSDSGRATDTQYF
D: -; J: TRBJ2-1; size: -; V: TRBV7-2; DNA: TGTGCCAGCAGCTTAGGAGTGGCCGGTGAGCAGTTCTTC; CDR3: CASSLGVAGEQFF
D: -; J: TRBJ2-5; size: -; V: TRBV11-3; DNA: TGTGCCAGCAGCTTAGGGGGCGGCAACCAAGAGACCCAGTACTTC; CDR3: CASSLGGGNQETQYF
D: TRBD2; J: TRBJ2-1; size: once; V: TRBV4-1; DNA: TGCGCCAGCAGCCGGGGACCGGGACTAGCGGGCTACAATGAGCAGTTCTTC; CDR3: CASSRGPGLAGYNEQFF
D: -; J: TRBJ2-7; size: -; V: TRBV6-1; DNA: TGTGCCAGCACCTACCCTATTTCGCAGCAGTACTTC; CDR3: CASTYPISQQYF
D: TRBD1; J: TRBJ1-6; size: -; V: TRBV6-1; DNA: TGTGCCAGCAGTGGAGGACAGGGAGAATACTATAATTCACCCCTCCACTTT; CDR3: CASSGGQGEYYNSPLHF
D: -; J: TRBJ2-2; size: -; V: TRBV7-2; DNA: TGTGCCAGCACTTCAACCCTCGGTGGTGGGGTCACCGGGGAGCTGTTTTTT; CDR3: CASTSTLGGGVTGELFF
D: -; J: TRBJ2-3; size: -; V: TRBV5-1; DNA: TGCGCCAGCAGCCGGGACCAGGGGGATACGCAGTATTTT; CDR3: CASSRDQGDTQYF
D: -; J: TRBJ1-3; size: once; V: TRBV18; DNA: TGTGCCAGCTCTCCCGTTGACAGTTCCTCTGGAAACACCATATATTTT; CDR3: CASSPVDSSSGNTIYF
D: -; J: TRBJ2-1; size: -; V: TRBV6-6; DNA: TGTGCCAGCAGTAAGGGCCAATACAATGAGCAGTTCTTC; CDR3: CASSKGQYNEQFF